Included here is one TCR beta chain sequence, with context. Its antigen is still unknown. TCRdb itself ran the 5' RACE reads through MiXCR, one entry per CDR3 protein. Among roughly 200,000 distinct CDR3 sequences, roughly 24% were seen once, and the ten largest hold 6.6%. This entry is derived from a study of CD8 T cells in ankylosing spondylitis. Study-wide results and caveats: A TCR beta motif of 7 or 8 highly homologous variants appeared characteristic of ankylosing spondylitis blood.

Germline CDR1 and CDR2: SGHTA and FQGNSA. CDR3 size: 14 residues. V lost 6 bases, J lost 3 bases, and 12 bases lay in between. Sequenced: blood, either unsorted or a sorted T cell fraction (not recorded which). The sequence derives from a male donor with ankylosing spondylitis or in good health (not recorded which). V and J are TRBV7-2 and TRBJ2-1; the D is unclear. CDR3 bases: TGTGCCAGCAGTGTAGCACCAATCTACAATGAGCAGTTCTTC. It translates to CASSVAPIYNEQFF. The full variable domain, rest sourced from reference TRBV7-2 and TRBJ2-1, is GAGVSQSPSNKVTEKGKDVELRCDPISGHTALYWYRQSLGQGLEFLIYFQGNSAPDKSGLPSDRFSAERTGGSVSTLTIQRTQQEDSAVYLCASSVAPIYNEQFFGPGTRLTVL.